This is a list of T cell receptor beta chains from one sample in a study of blood T cell repertoires in COVID-19. The protocol was immunoSEQ multiplex PCR, while the TCRdb copy is restricted to in-frame clones and leaves out a portion. The table includes about 98,000 clones, approximately 80% detected once. The specimen sequenced was peripheral blood. These receptors were collected from a man between 65 and 85 years old with active or convalescent COVID-19. Each CDR3 is given with its conserved first and last residue. Fields, in order: V gene, J gene, D gene, clone size, CDR3 protein, CDR3 DNA. The D gene is left open where the match is weak. Clone size, where shown, is once, few, many, or a class for clones that have expanded.

>TRBV11-3|TRBJ1-1|-|-
CASLNMAGNTEAFF
TGTGCCAGCCTCAATATGGCGGGGAACACTGAAGCTTTCTTT
>TRBV19|TRBJ1-2|-|-
CASSIAGDVYGYTF
TGTGCCAGTAGTATAGCAGGCGACGTCTATGGCTACACCTTC
>TRBV5-5|TRBJ1-1|-|-
CASSLGLIGAEAFF
TGTGCCAGCAGCTTGGGACTGATAGGCGCTGAAGCTTTCTTT
>TRBV11-1|TRBJ2-2|-|few
CASSPRPQTGELFF
TGTGCCAGCAGCCCCCGCCCGCAGACCGGGGAGCTGTTTTTT
>TRBV18|TRBJ1-1|-|-
CASSPGSGNTEAFF
TGTGCCAGCTCACCGGGGAGTGGGAACACTGAAGCTTTCTTT
>TRBV20-1|TRBJ1-1|-|few
CSAPSYSEAFF
TGCAGTGCTCCTTCATATAGTGAAGCTTTCTTT
>TRBV11-3|TRBJ2-3|-|-
CASSLVGVDTQYF
TGTGCCAGCAGCTTAGTCGGGGTAGATACGCAGTATTTT
>TRBV4-2|TRBJ2-2|-|-
CASSQEMGTLAGELFF
TGTGCCAGCAGCCAAGAGATGGGCACCTTGGCCGGGGAGCTGTTTTTT
>TRBV6-5|TRBJ1-2|TRBD1|-
CASTPMTGIYGYTF
TGTGCCAGCACCCCTATGACAGGGATCTATGGCTACACCTTC
>TRBV5-4|TRBJ1-1|-|-
CASSITGWGTEAFF
TGTGCCAGCAGCATCACAGGGTGGGGCACTGAAGCTTTCTTT
>TRBV15|TRBJ1-5|TRBD1|-
CATSRDRDSPNQPQHF
TGTGCCACCAGCAGAGACCGGGACAGCCCCAATCAGCCCCAGCATTTT
>TRBV13|TRBJ2-5|TRBD2|-
CASQTSGPYQETQYF
TGTGCCAGCCAAACTAGCGGACCGTACCAAGAGACCCAGTACTTC
>TRBV9|TRBJ2-3|-|-
CASSVASGAGGTDTQYF
TGTGCCAGCAGCGTAGCTTCAGGGGCGGGTGGCACAGATACGCAGTATTTT
>TRBV20-1|TRBJ2-5|TRBD2|-
CSASATSGGQETQYF
TGCAGTGCTAGTGCGACTAGCGGGGGCCAAGAGACCCAGTACTTC
>TRBV5-6|TRBJ2-5|TRBD2|-
CASSLLAGPKETQYF
TGTGCCAGCAGCTTACTAGCGGGGCCCAAAGAGACCCAGTACTTC
>TRBV5-6|TRBJ1-2|TRBD1|-
CASSSQGVGSGYTF
TGTGCCAGCAGCTCCCAGGGGGTGGGCAGTGGCTACACCTTC
>TRBV6-2/TRBV6-3|TRBJ2-5|-|-
CASSSLLGPQETQYF
TGTGCCAGCAGTTCCTTACTAGGGCCCCAAGAGACCCAGTACTTC
>TRBV19|TRBJ1-5|-|-
CASSILDSYSNQPQHF
TGTGCCAGTAGTATTCTCGACAGCTATAGCAATCAGCCCCAGCATTTT
>TRBV15|TRBJ2-3|-|-
CATSSPARLHQYF
TGTGCCACCAGCAGCCCCGCAAGACTGCACCAGTATTTT
>TRBV11-3|TRBJ1-4|TRBD1|-
CASSLRTGIEGGEKLFF
TGTGCCAGCAGCTTAAGGACAGGGATAGAGGGTGGTGAAAAACTGTTTTTT
>TRBV6-5|TRBJ2-7|-|-
CASSLDRDYEQYF
TGTGCCAGCAGCCTAGACAGAGACTACGAGCAGTACTTC
>TRBV4-1|TRBJ2-5|TRBD2|few
CASSLLAGSYQETQYF
TGCGCCAGCAGCTTACTAGCGGGGTCATACCAAGAGACCCAGTACTTC
>TRBV7-9|TRBJ2-3|TRBD2|once
CASSIAGTSTDTQYF
TGTGCCAGTTCAATAGCGGGGACTAGCACAGATACGCAGTATTTT
>TRBV10-3|TRBJ1-5|TRBD1|-
CAISDGQGSQPQHF
TGTGCCATCAGTGATGGACAGGGATCCCAGCCCCAGCATTTT
>TRBV2|TRBJ1-2|TRBD1|-
CASSGGQGTGYGYTF
TGTGCCAGCAGTGGTGGACAGGGCACTGGCTATGGCTACACCTTC
>TRBV6-5|TRBJ2-3|TRBD1|-
CASSYGDRVGTQYF
TGTGCCAGCAGTTATGGGGACAGGGTGGGTACGCAGTATTTT
>TRBV6-5|TRBJ1-2|TRBD1|-
CASRTGDIYGYTF
TGTGCCAGCAGGACAGGGGACATCTATGGCTACACCTTC
>TRBV2|TRBJ1-2|TRBD1|-
CASRGDRAGGYTF
TGTGCCAGCAGGGGGGACAGGGCTGGGGGCTACACCTTC